The 15 T cell receptor beta chains below come from one sample, sequenced in a study of cytomegalovirus exposure and HLA in healthy donors. Libraries were prepared by immunoSEQ multiplex PCR; TCRdb keeps only in-frame clonotypes and omits some of them. The sample has 150,000 to 200,000 clones, approximately 80% seen once; the top ten hold 6% to 9%. Sequencing was performed on PBMCs. These receptors were collected from a young man in good health and CMV-seropositive.

The chain carries TRBV30 and TRBJ2-1; perhaps TRBD2 as D (7 bases). From germline, CDR1 is GTSNPN and CDR2 SVGIG (reference sequence). The V and J ends lost 0 bases and 6 bases respectively, with 15 bases between them. The CDR3 has 15 residues. CDR3 residues: CAWSVQGGRFNEQFF. CDR3 in DNA: TGTGCCTGGAGTGTACAGGGAGGGCGATTCAATGAGCAGTTCTTC.

The chain is built from TRBV5-1 and TRBJ2-2, with a weak D call TRBD2 (5 bases). CDR3 size: 15 residues. Germline V lookup: CDR1 SGHRS, CDR2 YFSETQ. V dropped 2 bases and J dropped 5 bases, with 13 bases sitting between them. This CDR3 reads CASSLADRSTGELFF. CDR3 in DNA: TGCGCCAGCAGCTTAGCGGATCGGTCGACCGGGGAGCTGTTTTTT.

The CDR3 protein is CASSVSSGANVLTF. The CDR3 DNA sequence: TGTGCCAGCAGCGTTAGCTCTGGGGCCAACGTCCTGACTTTC. The chain joins TRBV9 to TRBJ2-6; D gene ambiguous. The CDR3 covers 14 residues. Germline CDR1 reads SGDLS; CDR2 reads YYNGEE. Trimming shortened V by 2 bases and J by 0 bases, and 3 bases separated the two germline ends.

The J gene is TRBJ1-5, the V gene TRBV28; D possibly corresponds to TRBD1 (5 bases). CDR1 is MDHEN, CDR2 SYDVKM, per germline. This CDR3 is built from 14 residues. Deletions cut 5 bases from V and 7 bases from J, with 15 bases between. The CDR3 DNA reads TGTGCCAGCAGTCAACCGGGGGTCCGGCAGCCCCAGCATTTT. Protein: CASSQPGVRQPQHF. Combining the CDR3 with reference TRBV28 and TRBJ1-5 gives the whole variable domain DVKVTQSSRYLVKRTGEKVFLECVQDMDHENMFWYRQDPGLGLRLIYFSYDVKMKEKGDIPEGYSVSREKKERFSLILESASTNQTSMYLCASSQPGVRQPQHFGDGTRLSIL.

The chain carries TRBV5-1 and TRBJ2-1; 13 nucleotides align to TRBD2. CDR3 length: 16 amino acids. The germline V gene encodes CDR1 SGHRS and CDR2 YFSETQ. V gave up 4 bases and J gave up 9 bases; unmatched junction bases: 10. CDR3 region: CASSPGTSGVLLEQFF. The CDR3 nucleotides are TGCGCCAGCAGCCCAGGGACTAGCGGGGTATTACTTGAGCAGTTCTTC. Full variable domain (outside the CDR3, taken from reference TRBV5-1 and TRBJ2-1): KAGVTQTPRYLIKTRGQQVTLSCSPISGHRSVSWYQQTPGQGLQFLFEYFSETQRNKGNFPGRFSGRQFSNSRSEMNVSTLELGDSALYLCASSPGTSGVLLEQFFGPGTRLTVL.

This clone was detected once. This chain connects TRBV5-4 to TRBJ1-2; D ambiguous. The CDR3 runs 14 residues. Deletions cut 1 base from V and 5 bases from J, with 12 bases between. The germline V gene encodes CDR1 SGHNT and CDR2 YYREEE (reference sequence). The CDR3 DNA reads as TGTGCCAGCAGCTTGTCCCTCCTCTATTATGGCTACACCTTC. Protein product: CASSLSLLYYGYTF.

The rearrangement uses TRBV15 and TRBJ1-3; weak D call: TRBD1 (5 bases). Trimming cost V 0 bases and J 2 bases, with 14 bases left between them. CDR1 is LNHNV, CDR2 YYDKDF, per germline (reference sequence). CDR3 length: 17 amino acids. In DNA, the CDR3 is TGTGCCACCAGCAGAGATCTTTTCGGAGGGGCTGGAAACACCATATATTTT. It is translated as CATSRDLFGGAGNTIYF.

The chain employs TRBV29-1 and TRBJ2-1; 11 bases align to TRBD2. CDR1 and CDR2 from the germline V gene are SQVTM and ANQGSEA. The CDR3 is 14 amino acids. J lost 6 bases, V lost 6 bases, and 7 bases had no gene match. This CDR3 reads CSVATSGSTNEQFF. Written as DNA, the CDR3 is TGCAGCGTGGCCACTAGCGGGAGTACCAATGAGCAGTTCTTC.

This clone was counted between two and nine times. V usage is TRBV4-1 and J usage is TRBJ2-7; D possibly corresponds to TRBD2 (5 bases). This CDR3 spans 13 amino acids. Germline V gene data show CDR1 as MGHRA and CDR2 as YSYEKL. The V end was cut by 4 bases, the J end by 5 bases, with 12 bases between. CDR3 sequence: CASSRPDGNEQYF. CDR3 nucleotides: TGCGCCAGCAGCCGCCCGGACGGGAACGAGCAGTACTTC.

V usage is TRBV5-6 and J usage is TRBJ2-7; 9 bases line up with TRBD1. Per the germline V gene, CDR1 is SGHDT and CDR2 is YYEEEE. The CDR3 sequence is 15 residues long. The J segment lost 2 bases and the V segment lost 4 bases, leaving 7 bases of the junction unmatched. Here the CDR3 DNA reads TGTGCCAGCAGCCGACCGGGACAGGGTCCCTACGAGCAGTACTTC. It yields the protein CASSRPGQGPYEQYF. Filled out from reference TRBV5-6 and TRBJ2-7, the complete variable domain reads DAGVTQSPTHLIKTRGQQVTLRCSPKSGHDTVSWYQQALGQGPQFIFQYYEEEERQRGNFPDRFSGHQFPNYSSELNVNALLLGDSALYLCASSRPGQGPYEQYFGPGTRLTVT.

V is TRBV6-6 and J is TRBJ1-1, with 8 bases lining up with TRBD1. The CDR3 is made up of 15 amino acids. The junction had 6 bases not matched to a gene; V was cut back by 6 bases and J by 0 bases. Germline CDR1 and CDR2: MNHNY and SVGAGI (reference sequence). For the CDR3, the DNA is TGTGCCAGCAGCGAAAAGACAGGGGTGAACACTGAAGCTTTCTTT. Residues: CASSEKTGVNTEAFF.

The V and J genes are TRBV5-6 and TRBJ2-7; the D gene is possibly TRBD2 (6 bases). Per germline, CDR1 SGHDT and CDR2 YYEEEE. V lost 1 base, J lost 3 bases, and 11 bases lay in between. The CDR3 has 14 residues. This chain's CDR3 is CASSLTSRDYEQYF. For the CDR3, the DNA is TGTGCCAGCAGCTTGACTAGCAGAGACTACGAGCAGTACTTC. Drawing the rest from reference TRBV5-6 and TRBJ2-7, the complete variable domain is DAGVTQSPTHLIKTRGQQVTLRCSPKSGHDTVSWYQQALGQGPQFIFQYYEEEERQRGNFPDRFSGHQFPNYSSELNVNALLLGDSALYLCASSLTSRDYEQYFGPGTRLTVT.

The chain uses TRBV6-1 and TRBJ1-1, with D unclear. V lost 1 base to trimming and J lost 7 bases, with 7 bases between them. Per germline, CDR1 MNHNS and CDR2 SASEGT. The CDR3 contains 12 residues. This CDR3 reads CASSEGRFEAFF. The CDR3, as DNA: TGTGCCAGCAGTGAAGGTCGGTTTGAAGCTTTCTTT.

This chain joins TRBV6-6 and TRBJ1-2; D unresolved. V gave up 8 bases and J gave up 0 bases, with 13 bases separating them. The CDR3 spans 14 residues. CDR1 and CDR2 (germline): MNHNY, SVGAGI (reference sequence). The CDR3 here is CASRGVGANYGYTF. CDR3 DNA: TGTGCCAGCCGGGGAGTCGGAGCTAACTATGGCTACACCTTC.

The V and J genes are TRBV6-5 and TRBJ2-7, with D perhaps TRBD2 (5 bases). The CDR3 is 15 amino acids. Germline lookup yields CDR1 MNHEY and CDR2 SVGAGI. Deletions cut 10 bases from V and 0 bases from J, with 19 bases between. This CDR3 is CATEPRLAGSYEQYF. CDR3 DNA sequence: TGTGCCACCGAACCTCGTCTGGCGGGCTCCTACGAGCAGTACTTC.